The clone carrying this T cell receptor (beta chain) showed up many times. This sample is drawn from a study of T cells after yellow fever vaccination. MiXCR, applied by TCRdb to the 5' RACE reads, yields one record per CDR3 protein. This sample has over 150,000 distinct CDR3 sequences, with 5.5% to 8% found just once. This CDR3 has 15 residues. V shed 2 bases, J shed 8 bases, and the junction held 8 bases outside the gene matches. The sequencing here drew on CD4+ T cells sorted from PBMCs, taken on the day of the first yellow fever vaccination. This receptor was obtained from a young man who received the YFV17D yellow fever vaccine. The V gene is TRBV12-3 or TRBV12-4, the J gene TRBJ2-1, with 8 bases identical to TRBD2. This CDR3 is CASSLPSGGPDEQFF. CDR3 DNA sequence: TGTGCCAGCAGTTTACCGTCGGGGGGGCCGGATGAGCAGTTCTTC.